The entry that follows covers one TCR beta chain sequence. The antigen remains unidentified. The assay was immunoSEQ multiplex PCR, and TCRdb's table has in-frame clones only and misses some. The table has 9,500 to 15,000 clones, around 86% seen once. V was pared by 5 bases and J by 9 bases, with 12 bases between. CDR1 and CDR2 (germline): MNHEY, SVGAGI. CDR3 size: 12 residues. This entry is derived from a study of tumor-infiltrating lymphocytes in localized non-small cell lung cancer. Study as a whole: Tumor tissue and non-adjacent uninvolved lung came from each patient.

Regarding the study as a whole: Only some patients had TCR sequencing, depending on available tissue.

The chain uses TRBV6-5 and TRBJ2-3; D might be TRBD1 or TRBD2, each matching 6 bases. Sequenced: lung tumor tissue. This clonotype was sampled from a human donor with non-small cell lung cancer. Here the CDR3 reads CASSPQGGTQYF. The CDR3, as DNA: TGTGCCAGCAGTCCACAGGGAGGAACGCAGTATTTT.